This T cell receptor (beta chain) was recovered during a study of blood T cell repertoires in COVID-19. The assay was immunoSEQ multiplex PCR, and TCRdb's table has in-frame clones only and misses some. The sample consists of around 310,000 clones, roughly nine tenths of them appearing once. With 6 bases clipped from V and 8 bases from J, the junction kept 11 bases outside the gene matches. Germline V gene lookup returns CDR1 MDHEN and CDR2 SYDVKM. The CDR3 has 16 residues. Sequencing was carried out using PBMCs or T cells enriched from blood (not recorded which). The clonotype was recovered from a woman in her thirties who had recovered from COVID-19. V usage is TRBV28 and J usage is TRBJ2-1; TRBD2 matches at 12 bases. The CDR3 loop reads CASRNLAGGPEDEQFF. The DNA of the CDR3 is TGTGCCAGCAGAAATCTAGCGGGAGGGCCGGAGGATGAGCAGTTCTTC.